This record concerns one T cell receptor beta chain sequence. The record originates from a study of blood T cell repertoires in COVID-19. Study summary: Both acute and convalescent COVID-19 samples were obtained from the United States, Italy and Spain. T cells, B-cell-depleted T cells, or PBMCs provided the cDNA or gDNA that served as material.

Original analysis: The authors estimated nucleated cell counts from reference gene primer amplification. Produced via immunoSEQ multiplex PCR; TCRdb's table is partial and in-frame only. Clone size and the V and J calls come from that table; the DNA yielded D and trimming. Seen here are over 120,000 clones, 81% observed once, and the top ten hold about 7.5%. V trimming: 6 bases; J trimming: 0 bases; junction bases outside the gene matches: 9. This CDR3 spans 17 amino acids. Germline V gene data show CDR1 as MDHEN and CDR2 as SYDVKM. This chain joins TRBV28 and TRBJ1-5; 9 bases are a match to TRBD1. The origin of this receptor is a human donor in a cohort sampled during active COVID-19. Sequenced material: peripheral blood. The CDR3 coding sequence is TGTGCCAGCAGACCCCGGACAGGGGTACGTAGCAATCAGCCCCAGCATTTT. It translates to CASRPRTGVRSNQPQHF. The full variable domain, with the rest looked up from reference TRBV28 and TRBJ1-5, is DVKVTQSSRYLVKRTGEKVFLECVQDMDHENMFWYRQDPGLGLRLIYFSYDVKMKEKGDIPEGYSVSREKKERFSLILESASTNQTSMYLCASRPRTGVRSNQPQHFGDGTRLSIL.